This T cell receptor (beta chain) is from a study of blood T cell repertoires in COVID-19. At the level of the study: Both acute and convalescent COVID-19 samples were obtained from the United States, Italy and Spain. Sources were T cells, B-cell-depleted T cells, or PBMCs; the material itself was cDNA or gDNA.

Original processing notes: The authors estimated nucleated cell counts from reference gene primer amplification. TCRdb keeps only in-frame clones here, not all; method: immunoSEQ multiplex PCR. The DNA was the basis for D and trimming; V, J and clone size are from that table. This table holds more than 150,000 clones, approximately 82% found once. CDR3 size: 13 residues. Trimming shortened V by 4 bases and J by 5 bases, and 12 bases separated the two germline ends. Germline values: CDR1 WNHNN, CDR2 SYGVQD (reference sequence). This TCR was recovered from a man between 65 and 85 years old who had recovered from COVID-19. Sequenced material: peripheral blood. The chain is built from TRBV10-1 and TRBJ2-7; the D gene is possibly TRBD1 (5 bases). The CDR3 coding sequence is TGCGCCAGCAGTGCGGACACTGCAGACGAGCAGTACTTC. It yields the protein CASSADTADEQYF.